This T cell receptor beta chain comes out of a study of blood T cell repertoires in COVID-19. Some clones are missing from TCRdb's copy, which holds only in-frame ones; the method was immunoSEQ multiplex PCR. This table holds 84,000 or so clones, 65% to 85% found once. The sequence came from an elderly man with active or convalescent COVID-19. What was sequenced was peripheral blood.

The CDR3 region has the DNA TGCGCCAGCAGCTTGTCCCCACAGGGGTCAAAAAATGAAAAACTGTTTTTT. It is translated as CASSLSPQGSKNEKLFF. The chain combines TRBV5-1 with TRBJ1-4; the match to TRBD1 covers 7 bases. The CDR3 is 17 residues long. In germline, CDR1 is SGHRS, CDR2 YFSETQ. With 1 base clipped from V and 5 bases from J, the junction kept 11 bases outside the gene matches. Full variable domain (outside the CDR3, taken from reference TRBV5-1 and TRBJ1-4): KAGVTQTPRYLIKTRGQQVTLSCSPISGHRSVSWYQQTPGQGLQFLFEYFSETQRNKGNFPGRFSGRQFSNSRSEMNVSTLELGDSALYLCASSLSPQGSKNEKLFFGSGTQLSVL.